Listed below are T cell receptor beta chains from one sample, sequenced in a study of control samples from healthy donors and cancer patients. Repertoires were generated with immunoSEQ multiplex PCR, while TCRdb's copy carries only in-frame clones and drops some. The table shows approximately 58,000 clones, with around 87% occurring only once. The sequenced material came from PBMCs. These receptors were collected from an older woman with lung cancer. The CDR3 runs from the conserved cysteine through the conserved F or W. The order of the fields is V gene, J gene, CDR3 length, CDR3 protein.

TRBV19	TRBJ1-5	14	CASRDRGFNQPQHF
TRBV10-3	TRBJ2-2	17	CAIRGEAGGVNTGELFF
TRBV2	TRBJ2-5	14	CASYDLGLQETQYF
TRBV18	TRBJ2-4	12	CASSPTQDIQYF
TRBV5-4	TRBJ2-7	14	CASRKVGGDYEQYF
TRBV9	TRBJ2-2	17	CASSVEPMGQGSGELFF
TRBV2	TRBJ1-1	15	CASRDTGGPNTEAFF
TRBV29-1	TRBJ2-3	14	CSVYGRGRQDTQYF
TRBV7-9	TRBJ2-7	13	CASKSGSSYEQYF
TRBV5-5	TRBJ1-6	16	CASSIQGPHSNSPLHF
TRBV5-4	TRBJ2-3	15	CASSPGWADTDTQYF
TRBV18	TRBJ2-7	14	CASSPPGLTYEQYF
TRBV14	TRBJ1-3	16	CASSQLGGLSGNTIYF
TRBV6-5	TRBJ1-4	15	CASSFRTGGNEKLFF
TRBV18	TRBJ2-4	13	CASSPTAKNIQYF
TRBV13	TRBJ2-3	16	CASSLKGQSSTDTQYF
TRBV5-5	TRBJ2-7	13	CASSPSPSYEQYF
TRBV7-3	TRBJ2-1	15	CASSFGASIYNEQFF
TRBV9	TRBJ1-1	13	CASSQQGSAEAFF
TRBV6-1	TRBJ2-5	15	CASSDGLAGVSTQYF
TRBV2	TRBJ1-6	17	CASSAQGGASYNSPLHF
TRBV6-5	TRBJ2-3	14	CASVRDRVKGTQYF
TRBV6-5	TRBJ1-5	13	CASRPEDAGPQHF
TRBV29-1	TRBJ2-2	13	CSVAGTSVGELFF
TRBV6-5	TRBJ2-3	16	CASSLTPSGREDTQYF
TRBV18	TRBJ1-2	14	CASSPDFVFYGYTF
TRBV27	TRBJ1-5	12	CASFRPGGPQHF
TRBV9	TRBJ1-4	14	CASSSGGSNEKLFF
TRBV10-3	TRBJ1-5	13	CAISFGQDQPQHF
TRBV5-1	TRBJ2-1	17	CASSLGVGGGSYNEQFF
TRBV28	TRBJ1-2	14	CASSLNPGVNGYTF
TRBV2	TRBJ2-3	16	CASSGTSGRVADTQYF
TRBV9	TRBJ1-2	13	CASSVAEHYGYTF
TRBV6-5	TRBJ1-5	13	CASSLSSNQPQHF
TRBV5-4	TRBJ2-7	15	CASTPGGTGTNEQYF
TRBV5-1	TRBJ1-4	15	CATTRTDPTNEKLFF